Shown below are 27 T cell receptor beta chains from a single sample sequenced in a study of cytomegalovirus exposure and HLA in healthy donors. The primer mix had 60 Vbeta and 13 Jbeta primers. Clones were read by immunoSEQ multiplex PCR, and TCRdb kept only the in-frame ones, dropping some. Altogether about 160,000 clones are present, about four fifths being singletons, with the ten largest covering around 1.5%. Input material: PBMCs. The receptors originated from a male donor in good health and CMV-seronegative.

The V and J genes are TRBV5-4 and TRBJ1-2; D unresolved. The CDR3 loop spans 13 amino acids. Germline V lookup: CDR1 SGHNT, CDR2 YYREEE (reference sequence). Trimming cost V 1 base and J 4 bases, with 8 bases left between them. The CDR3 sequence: CASSLRLTYGYTF. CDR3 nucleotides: TGTGCCAGCAGCTTGCGGTTAACCTATGGCTACACCTTC.

In DNA, the CDR3 is TGTGCCAGCAGTTCAGGCCCAGGGGGGTATGGCTACACCTTC. It codes for CASSSGPGGYGYTF. V usage is TRBV28 and J usage is TRBJ1-2, with 7 nucleotides matching TRBD1. The CDR3 spans 14 residues. Germline V gives CDR1 MDHEN, CDR2 SYDVKM. The V segment lost 4 bases and the J segment 5 bases; nucleotides outside the gene matches: 7.

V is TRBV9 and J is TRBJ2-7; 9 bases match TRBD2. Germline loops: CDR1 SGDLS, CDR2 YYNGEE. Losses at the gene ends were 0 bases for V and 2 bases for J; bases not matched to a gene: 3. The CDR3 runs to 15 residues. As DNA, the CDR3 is TGTGCCAGCAGCGTAGCGGTAGCGGGGGCCTACGAGCAGTACTTC. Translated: CASSVAVAGAYEQYF.

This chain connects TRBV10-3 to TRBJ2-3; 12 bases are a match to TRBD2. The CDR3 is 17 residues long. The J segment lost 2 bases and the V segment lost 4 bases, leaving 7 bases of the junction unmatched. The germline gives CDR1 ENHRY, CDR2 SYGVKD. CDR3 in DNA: TGTGCCATCAGTGGGTCTAGCGGGGGGGTAAACACAGATACGCAGTATTTT. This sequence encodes CAISGSSGGVNTDTQYF.

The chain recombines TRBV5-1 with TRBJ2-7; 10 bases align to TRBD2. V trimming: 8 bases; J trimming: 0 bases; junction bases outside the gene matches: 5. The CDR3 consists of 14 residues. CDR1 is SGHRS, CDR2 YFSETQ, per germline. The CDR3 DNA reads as TGCGCCAGTTCAACTAGCGGGGACTCCTACGAGCAGTACTTC. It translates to CASSTSGDSYEQYF.

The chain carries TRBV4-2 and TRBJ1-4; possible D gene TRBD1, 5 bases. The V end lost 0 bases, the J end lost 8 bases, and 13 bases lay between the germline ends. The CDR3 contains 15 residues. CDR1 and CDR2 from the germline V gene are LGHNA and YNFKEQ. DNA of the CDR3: TGTGCCAGCAGCCAAGAAGTGCTGGGGGGGGAAAAACTGTTTTTT. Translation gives CASSQEVLGGEKLFF.

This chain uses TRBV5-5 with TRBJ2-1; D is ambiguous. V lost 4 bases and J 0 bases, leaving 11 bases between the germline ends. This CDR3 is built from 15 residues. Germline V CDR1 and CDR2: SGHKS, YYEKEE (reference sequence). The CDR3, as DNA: TGTGCCAGCAGCCCCTCAAGGAGCTCCTACAATGAGCAGTTCTTC. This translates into CASSPSRSSYNEQFF.

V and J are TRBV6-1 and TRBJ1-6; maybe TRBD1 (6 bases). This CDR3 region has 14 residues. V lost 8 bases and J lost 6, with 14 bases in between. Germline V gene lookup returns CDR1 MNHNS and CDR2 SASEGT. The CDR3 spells CASPGTSINSPLHF. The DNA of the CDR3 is TGTGCCAGCCCCGGGACATCAATTAATTCACCCCTCCACTTT.

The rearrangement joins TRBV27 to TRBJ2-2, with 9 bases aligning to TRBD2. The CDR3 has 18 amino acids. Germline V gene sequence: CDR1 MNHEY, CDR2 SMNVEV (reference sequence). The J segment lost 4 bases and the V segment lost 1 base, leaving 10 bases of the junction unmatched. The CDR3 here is CASSLFGGRAGGTGELFF. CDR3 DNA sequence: TGTGCCAGCAGTTTATTTGGCGGGAGGGCCGGGGGCACCGGGGAGCTGTTTTTT.

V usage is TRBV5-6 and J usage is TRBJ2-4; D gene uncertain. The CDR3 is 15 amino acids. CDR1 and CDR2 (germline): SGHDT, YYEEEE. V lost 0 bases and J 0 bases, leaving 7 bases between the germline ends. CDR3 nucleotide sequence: TGTGCCAGCAGCTTGGAATCCTTAGCCAAAAACATTCAGTACTTC. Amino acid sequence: CASSLESLAKNIQYF.

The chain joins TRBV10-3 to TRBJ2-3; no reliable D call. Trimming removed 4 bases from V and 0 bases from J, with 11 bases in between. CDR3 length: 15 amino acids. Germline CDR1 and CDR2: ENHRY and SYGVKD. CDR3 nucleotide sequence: TGTGCCATCAGTGGGGCAGACACTAGCACAGATACGCAGTATTTT. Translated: CAISGADTSTDTQYF.

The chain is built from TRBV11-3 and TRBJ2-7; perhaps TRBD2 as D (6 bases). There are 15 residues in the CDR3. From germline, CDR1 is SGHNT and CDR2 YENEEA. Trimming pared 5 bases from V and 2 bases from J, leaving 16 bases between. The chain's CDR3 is CASSRRGGAAYEQYF. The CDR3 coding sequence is TGTGCCAGCAGCCGGCGGGGCGGTGCTGCCTACGAGCAGTACTTC.

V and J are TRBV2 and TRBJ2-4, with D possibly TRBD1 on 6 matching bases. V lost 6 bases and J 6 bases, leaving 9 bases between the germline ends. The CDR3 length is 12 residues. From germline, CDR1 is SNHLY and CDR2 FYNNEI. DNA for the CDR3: TGTGCCAGCAGATTAGGGGGAAACATTCAGTACTTC. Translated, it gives CASRLGGNIQYF. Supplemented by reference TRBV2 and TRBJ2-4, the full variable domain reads EPEVTQTPSHQVTQMGQEVILRCVPISNHLYFYWYRQILGQKVEFLVSFYNNEISEKSEIFDDQFSVERPDGSNFTLKIRSTKLEDSAMYFCASRLGGNIQYFGAGTRLSVL.

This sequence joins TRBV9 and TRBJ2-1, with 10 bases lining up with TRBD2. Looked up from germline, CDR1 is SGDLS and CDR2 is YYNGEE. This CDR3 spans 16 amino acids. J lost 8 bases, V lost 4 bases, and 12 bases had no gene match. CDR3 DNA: TGTGCCAGCAGCACACAGCGAGCGGGAGGGCAGTATGAGCAGTTCTTC. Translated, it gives CASSTQRAGGQYEQFF.

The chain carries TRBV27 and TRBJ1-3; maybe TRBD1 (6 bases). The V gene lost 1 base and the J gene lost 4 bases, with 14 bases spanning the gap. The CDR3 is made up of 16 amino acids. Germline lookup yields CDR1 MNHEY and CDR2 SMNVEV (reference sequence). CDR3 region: CASSLYGGVIGNTIYF. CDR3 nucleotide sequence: TGTGCCAGCAGTTTATATGGGGGCGTTATAGGAAACACCATATATTTT.

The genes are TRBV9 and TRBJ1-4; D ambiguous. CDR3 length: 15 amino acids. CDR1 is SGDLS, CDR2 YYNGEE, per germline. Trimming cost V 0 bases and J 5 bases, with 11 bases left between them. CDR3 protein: CASSVGADQNEKLFF. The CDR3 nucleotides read TGTGCCAGCAGCGTAGGGGCAGACCAGAATGAAAAACTGTTTTTT. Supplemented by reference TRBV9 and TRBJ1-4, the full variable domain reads DSGVTQTPKHLITATGQRVTLRCSPRSGDLSVYWYQQSLDQGLQFLIQYYNGEERAKGNILERFSAQQFPDLHSELNLSSLELGDSALYFCASSVGADQNEKLFFGSGTQLSVL.

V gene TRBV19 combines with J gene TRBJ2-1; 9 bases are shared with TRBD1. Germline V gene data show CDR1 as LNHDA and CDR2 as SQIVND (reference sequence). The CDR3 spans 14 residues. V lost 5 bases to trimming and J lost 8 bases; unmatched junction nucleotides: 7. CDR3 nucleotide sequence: TGTGCCAGTAGTCCCGGGACAGGGTGGGATGAGCAGTTCTTC. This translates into CASSPGTGWDEQFF.

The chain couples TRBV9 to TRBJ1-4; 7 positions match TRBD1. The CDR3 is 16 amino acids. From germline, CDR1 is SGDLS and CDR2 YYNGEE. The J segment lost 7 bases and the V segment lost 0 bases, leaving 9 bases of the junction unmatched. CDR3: CASSVDRDSPSEKLFF. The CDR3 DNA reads TGTGCCAGCAGCGTAGACAGGGACAGCCCTAGTGAAAAACTGTTTTTT.

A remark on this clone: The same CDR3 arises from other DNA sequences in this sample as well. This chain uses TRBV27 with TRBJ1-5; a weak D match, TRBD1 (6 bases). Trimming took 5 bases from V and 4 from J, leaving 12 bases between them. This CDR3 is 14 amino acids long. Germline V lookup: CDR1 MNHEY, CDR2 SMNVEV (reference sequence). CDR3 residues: CASSENDRNQPQHF. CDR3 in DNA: TGTGCCAGCAGTGAAAATGACAGGAATCAGCCCCAGCATTTT.

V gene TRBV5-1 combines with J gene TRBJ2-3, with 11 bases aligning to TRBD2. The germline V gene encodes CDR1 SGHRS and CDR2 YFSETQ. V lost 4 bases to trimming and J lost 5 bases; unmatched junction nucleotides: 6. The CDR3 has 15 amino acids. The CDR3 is CASSLIAGGVDTQYF. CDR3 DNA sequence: TGCGCCAGCAGCCTAATAGCGGGAGGGGTAGATACGCAGTATTTT.

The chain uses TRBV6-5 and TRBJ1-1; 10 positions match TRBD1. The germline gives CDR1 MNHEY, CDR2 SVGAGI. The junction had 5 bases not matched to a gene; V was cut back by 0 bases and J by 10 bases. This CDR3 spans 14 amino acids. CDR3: CASSYSGQGKGAFF. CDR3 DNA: TGTGCCAGCAGTTACTCGGGACAGGGGAAAGGAGCTTTCTTT.

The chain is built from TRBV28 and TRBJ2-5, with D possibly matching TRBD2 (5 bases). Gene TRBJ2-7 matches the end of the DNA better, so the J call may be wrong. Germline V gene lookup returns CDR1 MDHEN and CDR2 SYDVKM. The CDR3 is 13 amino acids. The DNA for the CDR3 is TGTGCCAGCAGTTTGGGTAGCGCCTACGAGCAGTACTTC. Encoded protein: CASSLGSAYEQYF.

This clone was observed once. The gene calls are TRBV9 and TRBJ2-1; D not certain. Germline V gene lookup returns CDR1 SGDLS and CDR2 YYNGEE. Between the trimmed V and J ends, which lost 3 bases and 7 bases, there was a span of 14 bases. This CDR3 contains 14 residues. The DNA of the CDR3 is TGTGCCAGCAGCGCCTCTTGGGTGAGGAATGAGCAGTTCTTC. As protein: CASSASWVRNEQFF.

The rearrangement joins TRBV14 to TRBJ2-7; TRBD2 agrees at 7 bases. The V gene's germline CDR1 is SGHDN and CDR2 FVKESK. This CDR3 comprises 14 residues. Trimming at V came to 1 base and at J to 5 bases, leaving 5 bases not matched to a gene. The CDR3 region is CASSQGTSVHEQYF. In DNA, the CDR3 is TGTGCCAGCAGCCAAGGTACTAGCGTCCACGAGCAGTACTTC.

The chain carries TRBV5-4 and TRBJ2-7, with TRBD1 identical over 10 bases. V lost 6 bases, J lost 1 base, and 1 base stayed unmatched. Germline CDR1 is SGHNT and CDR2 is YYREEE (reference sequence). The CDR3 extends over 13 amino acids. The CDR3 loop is CASMGQGSYEQYF. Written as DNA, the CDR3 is TGTGCCAGCATGGGACAGGGGTCCTACGAGCAGTACTTC.

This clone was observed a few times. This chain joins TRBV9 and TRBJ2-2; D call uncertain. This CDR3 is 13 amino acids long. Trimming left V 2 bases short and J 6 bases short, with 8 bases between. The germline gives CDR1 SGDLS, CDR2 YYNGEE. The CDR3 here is CASSVESSGELFF. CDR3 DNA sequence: TGTGCCAGCAGCGTTGAGTCTTCCGGGGAGCTGTTTTTT.

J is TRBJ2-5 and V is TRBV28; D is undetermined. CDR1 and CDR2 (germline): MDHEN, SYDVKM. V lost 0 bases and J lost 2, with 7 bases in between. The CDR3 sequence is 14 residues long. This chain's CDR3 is CASSLWGPQETQYF. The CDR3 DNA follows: TGTGCCAGCAGTTTATGGGGCCCGCAAGAGACCCAGTACTTC.